This record concerns one TCR beta chain sequence. The data were produced by immunoSEQ multiplex PCR, yet TCRdb's version contains in-frame clones alone and is incomplete. The table lists over 1.5 million clones, 98% of them singletons. This sample is part of a study of shared clonotypes between healthy human individuals. Germline V gene data show CDR1 as SGHVS and CDR2 as FQNEAQ. Trimming removed 8 bases from V and 1 base from J, with 6 bases in between. CDR3 length equals 11 residues. The chain employs TRBV7-8 and TRBJ2-7, with D uncertain. What was sequenced was naive CD4+ T cells sorted from blood. Subset in this sample: CD45RA+ positively selected. This receptor was obtained from a man younger than 40 in good health. CDR3 loop: CASGRSYEQYF. The DNA of the CDR3 is TGTGCCAGCGGGCGGTCCTACGAGCAGTACTTC.